The 13 T cell receptor beta chains in this list originate from one sample, sequenced in a study of lymphopenia after photon versus proton radiotherapy. Assay: immunoSEQ multiplex PCR; the TCRdb copy retains only in-frame clones and omits some. Here the sample spans 25,000 to 35,000 clones, 90% to 95% being singletons. The specimen was peripheral blood, collected from a patient treated with photon-based radiotherapy. The receptor source for this set is a woman aged 45-60 years with cholangiocarcinoma.

This chain joins TRBV2 and TRBJ1-5; unclear D gene. The CDR3 is made up of 16 amino acids. Trimming shortened V by 7 bases and J by 1 base, and 17 bases separated the two germline ends. In germline, CDR1 is SNHLY, CDR2 FYNNEI. The CDR3 reads CASTLGGLPSNQPQHF. The CDR3 DNA follows: TGTGCCAGCACGTTAGGAGGCCTACCAAGCAATCAGCCCCAGCATTTT.

The V call is TRBV6-6, the J call TRBJ2-7, with TRBD2 as a possible D gene (6 bases). This CDR3 has 14 residues. The germline V gene has CDR1 MNHNY and CDR2 SVGAGI (reference sequence). The V gene lost 6 bases and the J gene lost 5 bases, with 17 bases spanning the gap. The chain's CDR3 is CASSRQAGRNEQYF. The CDR3 DNA reads TGTGCCAGCAGCCGACAAGCGGGCCGGAACGAGCAGTACTTC.

The chain combines TRBV18 with TRBJ2-2; the D gene could be TRBD1 or TRBD2 (5 bases each). Germline assignment: CDR1 KGHSH and CDR2 LQKENI. The V gene lost 4 bases and the J gene lost 5 bases, with 14 bases spanning the gap. The CDR3 loop spans 15 amino acids. This CDR3 is CASSQGPGGTGELFF. The CDR3 DNA sequence: TGTGCCAGCTCACAGGGACCCGGTGGGACCGGGGAGCTGTTTTTT.

The chain carries TRBV25-1 and TRBJ1-1; D unclear. Germline loops: CDR1 MGHDK, CDR2 SYGVNS. Trimming shortened V by 3 bases and J by 1 base, and 6 bases separated the two germline ends. This CDR3 has 13 residues. The CDR3: CASSEVGNTEAFF. CDR3 in DNA: TGTGCCAGCAGTGAGGTGGGGAACACTGAAGCTTTCTTT. Filled out from reference TRBV25-1 and TRBJ1-1, the complete variable domain reads EADIYQTPRYLVIGTGKKITLECSQTMGHDKMYWYQQDPGMELHLIHYSYGVNSTEKGDLSSESTVSRIRTEHFPLTLESARPSHTSQYLCASSEVGNTEAFFGQGTRLTVV.

The gene calls are TRBV5-4 and TRBJ1-2, with a tentative D call TRBD1 (6 bases). The CDR3 has 15 residues. CDR1 is SGHNT and CDR2 is YYREEE in the germline V gene (reference sequence). V was pared by 3 bases and J by 2 bases, with 14 bases between. In DNA form, the CDR3 reads TGTGCCAGCAGCTCCGGGACACTCGGCAACTATGGCTACACCTTC. Protein sequence: CASSSGTLGNYGYTF.

J is TRBJ2-2 and V is TRBV18; D is ambiguous. There are 13 residues in the CDR3. Germline V CDR1 and CDR2: KGHSH, LQKENI. The V gene lost 3 bases and the J gene lost 6 bases, with 8 bases spanning the gap. The CDR3 region is CASSPNGAGELFF. CDR3 sequence (DNA): TGTGCCAGCTCACCGAATGGGGCCGGGGAGCTGTTTTTT. Full variable domain (remainder filled in from reference TRBV18 and TRBJ2-2): NAGVMQNPRHLVRRRGQEARLRCSPMKGHSHVYWYRQLPEEGLKFMVYLQKENIIDESGMPKERFSAEFPKEGPSILRIQQVVRGDSAAYFCASSPNGAGELFFGEGSRLTVL.

The genes are TRBV19 and TRBJ2-1; possible D gene TRBD1, 6 bases. Trimming left V 2 bases short and J 0 bases short, with 11 bases between. Germline values: CDR1 LNHDA, CDR2 SQIVND (reference sequence). The CDR3 loop spans 16 amino acids. The DNA of the CDR3 is TGTGCCAGTAGTATACCACAGGGTGGCTCCTACAATGAGCAGTTCTTC. Translation gives CASSIPQGGSYNEQFF. Full variable domain (outside the CDR3, taken from reference TRBV19 and TRBJ2-1): DGGITQSPKYLFRKEGQNVTLSCEQNLNHDAMYWYRQDPGQGLRLIYYSQIVNDFQKGDIAEGYSVSREKKESFPLTVTSAQKNPTAFYLCASSIPQGGSYNEQFFGPGTRLTVL.

V usage is TRBV23-1 and J usage is TRBJ1-5, with 12 bases lining up with TRBD1. TRBV23-1 is given ORF status, its function remaining uncertain. There are 16 residues in the CDR3. The V gene end was trimmed by 2 bases and the J gene end by 5 bases; junction bases not matched to a gene: 4. The CDR3 DNA reads as TGCGCCAGCAGTCAAGGGGGACAGGGGGCCTATCAGCCCCAGCATTTT. Residues: CASSQGGQGAYQPQHF.

The chain uses TRBV15 and TRBJ2-1; D not certain. Germline assignment: CDR1 LNHNV and CDR2 YYDKDF (reference sequence). V was trimmed by 1 base and J by 9 bases, leaving 16 bases between them. This CDR3 spans 15 amino acids. The CDR3 bases are TGTGCCACCAGCAGAGTGGATTTGACCCTAGGTGAGCAGTTCTTC. This sequence encodes CATSRVDLTLGEQFF.

The chain is built from TRBV7-9 and TRBJ2-2; D is undetermined. Germline values: CDR1 SEHNR, CDR2 FQNEAQ (reference sequence). The germline V and J ends were trimmed by 2 bases and 2 bases, with 15 bases remaining between them. CDR3 length: 17 residues. CDR3 residues: CASSLMSADTNTGELFF. CDR3 sequence (DNA): TGTGCCAGCAGCTTAATGTCGGCAGACACTAACACCGGGGAGCTGTTTTTT.

The chain links TRBV9 to TRBJ2-5; 9 nucleotides line up with TRBD2. The germline gives CDR1 SGDLS, CDR2 YYNGEE. V shed 0 bases, J shed 2 bases, and the junction held 2 bases outside the gene matches. This CDR3 is 15 amino acids long. This chain's CDR3 is CASSVVLAGQETQYF. DNA for the CDR3: TGTGCCAGCAGCGTAGTGCTAGCGGGGCAAGAGACCCAGTACTTC. Full variable domain (rest looked up from reference TRBV9 and TRBJ2-5): DSGVTQTPKHLITATGQRVTLRCSPRSGDLSVYWYQQSLDQGLQFLIQYYNGEERAKGNILERFSAQQFPDLHSELNLSSLELGDSALYFCASSVVLAGQETQYFGPGTRLLVL.

The chain carries TRBV4-3 and TRBJ2-1; a possible D gene is TRBD1 (7 bases). V gave up 0 bases and J gave up 2 bases, with 14 bases separating them. Germline V lookup: CDR1 LGHNA, CDR2 YSLEER. CDR3 length equals 17 residues. CDR3 protein: CASSQDSRGAPYNEQFF. CDR3 nucleotide sequence: TGCGCCAGCAGCCAAGACAGCAGGGGGGCACCCTACAATGAGCAGTTCTTC.

The chain has TRBV6-5 and TRBJ2-7; D may be TRBD1 (5 bases). Germline V gives CDR1 MNHEY, CDR2 SVGAGI. The CDR3 consists of 16 residues. The V and J ends lost 0 bases and 6 bases respectively, with 18 bases between them. The DNA of the CDR3 is TGTGCCAGCAGTTACTCCTACACGACAGCCCAACTCGAGCAGTACTTC. Translation gives CASSYSYTTAQLEQYF.